This T cell receptor beta chain was captured in a study of blood T cell repertoires in COVID-19. Study in general: The cDNA or gDNA used as material had been derived from T cells, B-cell-depleted T cells, or PBMCs.

The authors' processing: Estimates of nucleated cell counts were drawn from the amplification of reference gene primers. The assay was immunoSEQ multiplex PCR, and TCRdb's table has in-frame clones only and misses some. V and J calls plus clone size are reproduced from that table; the DNA served to infer D and trimming. The table has a few hundred thousand clones, roughly 86% seen once. J was trimmed by 2 bases and V by 4 bases; bases with no gene match: 2. CDR1 is LGHDT and CDR2 is YNNKEL in the germline V gene (reference sequence). The CDR3 consists of 14 residues. The sequencing sample was made of peripheral blood. The sequence was collected from a man between 40 and 49 years old who had recovered from COVID-19. V and J are TRBV3-1 (or the pseudogene TRBV3-2) and TRBJ2-1, with 7 bases fitting TRBD2. The CDR3 nucleotides are TGTGCCAGCAGCCCGAGCGGGGCCTACAATGAGCAGTTCTTC. This encodes CASSPSGAYNEQFF.